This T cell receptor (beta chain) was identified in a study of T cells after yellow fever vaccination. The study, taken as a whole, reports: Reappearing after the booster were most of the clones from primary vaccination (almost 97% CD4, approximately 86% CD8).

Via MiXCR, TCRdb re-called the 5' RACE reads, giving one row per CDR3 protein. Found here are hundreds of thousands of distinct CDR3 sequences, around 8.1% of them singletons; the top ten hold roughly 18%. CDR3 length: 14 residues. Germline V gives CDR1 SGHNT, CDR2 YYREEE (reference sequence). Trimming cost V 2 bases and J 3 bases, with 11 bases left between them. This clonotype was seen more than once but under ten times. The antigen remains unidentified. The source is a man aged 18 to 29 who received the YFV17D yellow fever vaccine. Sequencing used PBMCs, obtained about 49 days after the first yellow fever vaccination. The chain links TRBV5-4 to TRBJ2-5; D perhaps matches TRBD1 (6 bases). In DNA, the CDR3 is TGTGCCAGCAGCTTAGGGACAATAAAAGAGACCCAGTACTTC. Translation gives CASSLGTIKETQYF.